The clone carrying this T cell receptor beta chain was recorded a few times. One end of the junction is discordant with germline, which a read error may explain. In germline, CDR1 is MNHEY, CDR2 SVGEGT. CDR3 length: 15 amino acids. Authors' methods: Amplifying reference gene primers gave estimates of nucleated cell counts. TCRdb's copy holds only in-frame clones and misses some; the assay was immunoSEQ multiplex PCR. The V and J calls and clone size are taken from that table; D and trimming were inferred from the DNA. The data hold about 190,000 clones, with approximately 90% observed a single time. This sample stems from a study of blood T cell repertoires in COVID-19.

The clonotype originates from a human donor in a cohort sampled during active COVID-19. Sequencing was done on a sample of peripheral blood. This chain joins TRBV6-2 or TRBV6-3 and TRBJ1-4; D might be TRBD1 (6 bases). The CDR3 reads CASSYAGTTNEKLFF. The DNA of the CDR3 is TGTGCCAGCAGTTACGCCGGGACAACAAATGAAAAACTGTTTTTT.